This T cell receptor (beta chain) derives from a study of OX40 agonist ivuxolimab in advanced cancers. As for the study in general: The dose-escalation cohort was around 83% male, with a mean age of around 54 years, ranging roughly 20 to 90.

This CDR3 is 15 amino acids long. The V gene's germline CDR1 is SGHRS and CDR2 YFSETQ. With 2 bases removed from V and 5 bases from J, the gap between germline ends came to 14 bases. Drawing of blood for sampling happened at baseline, at cycle 4 day 1, and at cycle 7 day 1. TCRdb's copy holds only in-frame clones and misses some; the assay was immunoSEQ multiplex PCR. The data show over 55,000 clones, with roughly 90% seen just once and 1% to 1.2% held by the top ten. The chain links TRBV5-1 to TRBJ2-4; D gene unclear. Material: CD4+ or CD8+ T cells sorted from blood, obtained in a trial of the OX40 agonist ivuxolimab. The sequence was obtained from an adult with an advanced solid tumor such as melanoma, head and neck, liver or kidney cancer. In DNA form, the CDR3 reads TGCGCCAGCAGCTTTTCTCACGGAACCCAAAACATTCAGTACTTC. Protein sequence: CASSFSHGTQNIQYF.